Listed here are 7 T cell receptor beta chains from one sample, sequenced in a study of T cells in Graves' hyperthyroidism and ophthalmopathy. Template material for amplifying TCR beta CDR3 regions consisted of RNA transcripts. TCR CDR3 regions were first amplified by RT-PCR with HTBI primers. TCRdb re-called the multiplex PCR reads through MiXCR, storing one row per CDR3 protein. The table records about 200,000 distinct CDR3 sequences, around 16% of them present only once. Sequencing was done on a sample of blood. The receptor source for this set is a man aged 35-49 years with Graves' hyperthyroidism.

Remarks on this clonotype: A much larger clonotype is one base distant, so this may be a read error. The rearrangement uses TRBV28 and TRBJ2-1, with 7 bases that match TRBD1. The CDR3 covers 16 residues. CDR1 and CDR2 (germline): MDHEN, SYDVKM. CDR3 region: CAGRPRGLRAYNEQFF. The CDR3 DNA follows: TGTGCCGGCAGGCCTAGGGGGCTAAGGGCCTACAATGAGCAGTTCTTC.

This clonotype was seen a handful of times. This chain connects TRBV5-8 to TRBJ2-2; D tentatively reads TRBD1 or TRBD2 (5 bases each). The V and J ends lost 5 bases and 3 bases respectively, with 14 bases between them. Germline V gene data show CDR1 as SGHTS and CDR2 as YDEGEE. This CDR3 spans 15 amino acids. For the CDR3, the DNA is TGTGCCAGCAGTCGCCAGGGAGCGGACACCGGGGAGCTGTTTTTT. Residues: CASSRQGADTGELFF. Variable domain in full (rest from reference TRBV5-8 and TRBJ2-2): EAGVTQSPTHLIKTRGQQATLRCSPISGHTSVYWYQQALGLGLQFLLWYDEGEERNRGNFPPRFSGRQFPNYSSELNVNALELEDSALYLCASSRQGADTGELFFGEGSRLTVL.

This clonotype was recorded at least ten times. The chain combines TRBV7-2 with TRBJ2-7, with D possibly matching TRBD2 (6 bases). From germline, CDR1 is SGHTA and CDR2 FQGNSA. CDR3 size: 16 residues. V was trimmed by 3 bases and J by 1 base, leaving 16 bases between them. Here the CDR3 reads CASSFAGLKVSYEQYF. The DNA of the CDR3 is TGTGCCAGCAGCTTTGCGGGACTCAAGGTTTCCTACGAGCAGTACTTC.

There are many counts of this clonotype. This sequence joins TRBV20-1 and TRBJ2-7; 7 positions match TRBD2. The CDR3 contains 14 residues. The V gene's germline CDR1 is DFQATT and CDR2 SNEGSKA (reference sequence). V lost 0 bases to trimming and J lost 4 bases; unmatched junction nucleotides: 6. CDR3 bases: TGCAGTGCTAGAGATCGGGGACTACCTTACGAGCAGTACTTC. Translating it yields CSARDRGLPYEQYF.

In its sample, this clonotype was seen many times. The rearrangement joins TRBV20-1 to TRBJ2-4, with TRBD1 identical over 12 bases. Germline values: CDR1 DFQATT, CDR2 SNEGSKA (reference sequence). This CDR3 contains 14 residues. V lost 6 bases and J lost 6; bases outside the gene matches: 6. Here the CDR3 DNA reads TGCAGTGCCCAGGGACAGGGGGCGGGAAACATTCAGTACTTC. Translated: CSAQGQGAGNIQYF.

The CDR3 reads CASSRSGGAQFF. The CDR3 DNA sequence: TGTGCCAGCAGCCGCAGCGGGGGGGCCCAGTTCTTC. V usage is TRBV7-2 and J usage is TRBJ2-5, with 10 bases that match TRBD2. The J call is uncertain, as TRBJ2-1 better fits the DNA end. There are 12 residues in the CDR3. Per germline, CDR1 SGHTA and CDR2 FQGNSA.

Many counts were recorded for this clonotype. V and J are TRBV6-1 and TRBJ2-7; D possibly matches TRBD1 or TRBD2 (5 bases each). Germline V gene lookup returns CDR1 MNHNS and CDR2 SASEGT. The V end was cut by 10 bases, the J end by 2 bases, with 15 bases between. The CDR3 is made up of 13 amino acids. DNA for the CDR3: TGTGCCATAGGGGACGCCAGGGCCTACGAGCAGTACTTC. Its translation is CAIGDARAYEQYF.